This TCR beta chain comes out of a study of cytomegalovirus exposure and HLA in healthy donors. The study ran its PCR with 60 Vbeta and 13 Jbeta primers. Original processing methods: Some 11 million of the 60 million to 90 million unique TCR beta chains counted in a later analysis were shared. This table comes from immunoSEQ multiplex PCR, and its TCRdb copy is limited to in-frame clones, with some not included. V, J and clone size were drawn from that table, and D and trimming were deduced from the DNA. This sample has under 200,000 clones, with around three quarters found just once. Study conclusions and caveats: An analysis done earlier found most TCR beta V segments productive about 87% or about 30% of the time. Researchers reported from a later analysis that most CMV-associated TCR beta chains appeared HLA-restricted. From TCR beta sequences, most subjects' HLA-A and HLA-B alleles were reportedly predicted accurately.

Germline V gene data show CDR1 as SNHLY and CDR2 as FYNNEI. The CDR3 runs 13 residues. This clone occurred once. Its antigen is unidentified. The chain combines TRBV2 with TRBJ1-6; 7 nucleotides align to TRBD1. This TCR was sampled from a woman in her thirties or forties in good health and CMV-seronegative. The source material was PBMCs. CDR3 coding DNA: TGTGGCTTCCGGGACAGATATAATTCACCCCTCCACTTT. Its protein product is CGFRDRYNSPLHF.